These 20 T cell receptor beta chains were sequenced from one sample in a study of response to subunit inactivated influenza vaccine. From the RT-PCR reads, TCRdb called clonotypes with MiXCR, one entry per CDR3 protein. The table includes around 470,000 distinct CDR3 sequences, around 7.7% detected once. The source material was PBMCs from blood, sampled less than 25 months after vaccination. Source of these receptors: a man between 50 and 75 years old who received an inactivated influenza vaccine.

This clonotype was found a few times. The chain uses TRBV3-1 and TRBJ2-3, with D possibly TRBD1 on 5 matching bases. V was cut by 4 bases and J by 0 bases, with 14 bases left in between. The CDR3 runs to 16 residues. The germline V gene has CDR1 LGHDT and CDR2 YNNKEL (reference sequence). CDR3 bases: TGTGCCAGCAGCCCGAGGACACTGCATAGCACAGATACGCAGTATTTT. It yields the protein CASSPRTLHSTDTQYF.

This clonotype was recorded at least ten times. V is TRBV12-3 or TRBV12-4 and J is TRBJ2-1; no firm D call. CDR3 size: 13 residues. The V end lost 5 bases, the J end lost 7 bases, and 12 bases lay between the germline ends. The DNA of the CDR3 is TGTGCCAGCAGTCCCACCGGAGAGAATGAGCAGTTCTTC. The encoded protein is CASSPTGENEQFF.

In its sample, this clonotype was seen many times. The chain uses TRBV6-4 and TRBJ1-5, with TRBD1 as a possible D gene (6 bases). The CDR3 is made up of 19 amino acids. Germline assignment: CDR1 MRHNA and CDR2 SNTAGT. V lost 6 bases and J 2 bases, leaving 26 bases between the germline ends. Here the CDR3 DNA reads TGTGCCAGCAGGCGAGGGAGGGGGGCGATCATGGCGGGCAATCAGCCCCAGCATTTT. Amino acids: CASRRGRGAIMAGNQPQHF.

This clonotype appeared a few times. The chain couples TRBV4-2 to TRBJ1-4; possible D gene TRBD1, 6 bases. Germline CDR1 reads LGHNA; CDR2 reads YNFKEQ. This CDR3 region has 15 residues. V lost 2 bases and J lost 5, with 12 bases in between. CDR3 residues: CASSQTQGINEKLFF. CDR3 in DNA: TGTGCCAGCAGCCAAACACAGGGAATAAATGAAAAACTGTTTTTT.

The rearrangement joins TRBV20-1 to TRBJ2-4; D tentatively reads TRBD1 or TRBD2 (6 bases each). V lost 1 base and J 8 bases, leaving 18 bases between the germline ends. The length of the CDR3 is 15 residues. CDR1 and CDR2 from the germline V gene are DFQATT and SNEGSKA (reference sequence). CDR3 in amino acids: CSARAGAGLEDIQYF. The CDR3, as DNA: TGCAGTGCTAGAGCGGGGGCCGGACTGGAGGACATTCAGTACTTC.

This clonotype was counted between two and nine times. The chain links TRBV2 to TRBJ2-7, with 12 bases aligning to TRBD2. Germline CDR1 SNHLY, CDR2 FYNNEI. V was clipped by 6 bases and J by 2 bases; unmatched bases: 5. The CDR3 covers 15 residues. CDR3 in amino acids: CASRETSGRPYEQYF. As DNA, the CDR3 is TGTGCCAGCAGAGAGACTAGCGGGAGACCCTACGAGCAGTACTTC.

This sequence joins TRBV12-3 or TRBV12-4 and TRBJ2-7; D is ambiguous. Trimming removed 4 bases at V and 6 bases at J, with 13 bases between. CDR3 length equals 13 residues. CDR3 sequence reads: CASSSDGSGEQYF. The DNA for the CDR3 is TGTGCCAGCAGTTCGGACGGCTCCGGCGAGCAGTACTTC.

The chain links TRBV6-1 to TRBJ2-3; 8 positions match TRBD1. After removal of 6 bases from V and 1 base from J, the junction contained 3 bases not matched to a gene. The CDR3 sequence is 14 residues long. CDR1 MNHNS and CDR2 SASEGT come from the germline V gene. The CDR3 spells CASRKTGGTDTQYF. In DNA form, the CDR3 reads TGTGCCAGCAGGAAGACAGGGGGCACAGATACGCAGTATTTT.

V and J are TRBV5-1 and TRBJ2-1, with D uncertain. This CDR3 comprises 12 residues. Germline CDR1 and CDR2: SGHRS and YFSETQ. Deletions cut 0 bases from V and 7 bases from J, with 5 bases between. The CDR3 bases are TGCGCCAGCAGCTTGGAAGTGAATGAGCAGTTCTTC. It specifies CASSLEVNEQFF.

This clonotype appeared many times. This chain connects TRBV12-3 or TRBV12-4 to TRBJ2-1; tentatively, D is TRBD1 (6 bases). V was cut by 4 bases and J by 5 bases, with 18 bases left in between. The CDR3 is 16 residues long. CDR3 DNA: TGTGCCAGCAGTTCCCCAGGGGCAGGGCGCGACAATGAGCAGTTCTTC. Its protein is CASSSPGAGRDNEQFF.

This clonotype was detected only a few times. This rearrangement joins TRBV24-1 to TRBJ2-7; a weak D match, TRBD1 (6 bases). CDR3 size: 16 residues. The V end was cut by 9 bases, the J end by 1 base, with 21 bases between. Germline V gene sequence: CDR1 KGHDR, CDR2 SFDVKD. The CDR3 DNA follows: TGTGCCACCGGGGTATCCGGGACACCTATATCCTACGAGCAGTACTTC. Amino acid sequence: CATGVSGTPISYEQYF.

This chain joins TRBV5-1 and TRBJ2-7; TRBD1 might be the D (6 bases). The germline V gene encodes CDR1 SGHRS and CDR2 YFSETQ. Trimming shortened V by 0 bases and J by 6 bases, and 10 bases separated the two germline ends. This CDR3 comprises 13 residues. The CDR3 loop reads CASSLVSGAEQYF. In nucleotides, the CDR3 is TGCGCCAGCAGCTTGGTGTCAGGGGCCGAGCAGTACTTC.

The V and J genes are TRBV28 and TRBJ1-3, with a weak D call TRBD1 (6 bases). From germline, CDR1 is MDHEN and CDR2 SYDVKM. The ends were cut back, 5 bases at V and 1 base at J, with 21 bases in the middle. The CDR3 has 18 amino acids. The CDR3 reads CASSIQSIRGGSGNTIYF. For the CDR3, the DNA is TGTGCCAGCAGTATCCAATCAATCAGGGGAGGGTCTGGAAACACCATATATTTT.

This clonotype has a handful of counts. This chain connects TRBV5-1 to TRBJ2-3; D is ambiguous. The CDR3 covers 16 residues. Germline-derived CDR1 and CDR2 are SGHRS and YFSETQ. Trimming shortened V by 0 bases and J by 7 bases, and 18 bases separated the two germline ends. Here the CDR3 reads CASSLEATSVHYTQYF. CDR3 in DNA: TGCGCCAGCAGCTTGGAGGCGACCTCTGTCCACTATACGCAGTATTTT.

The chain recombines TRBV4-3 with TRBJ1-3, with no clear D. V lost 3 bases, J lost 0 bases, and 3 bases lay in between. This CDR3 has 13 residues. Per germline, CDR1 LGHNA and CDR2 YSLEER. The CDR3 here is CASSHTSGNTIYF. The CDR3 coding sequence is TGCGCCAGCAGCCACACCTCTGGAAACACCATATATTTT.

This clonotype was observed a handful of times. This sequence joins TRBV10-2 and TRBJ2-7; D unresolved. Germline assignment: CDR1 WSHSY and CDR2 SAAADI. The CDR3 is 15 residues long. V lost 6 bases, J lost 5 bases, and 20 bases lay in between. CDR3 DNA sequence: TGCGCCAGCAGATTAGGACGCGGTACGGGCCACGAGCAGTACTTC. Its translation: CASRLGRGTGHEQYF.

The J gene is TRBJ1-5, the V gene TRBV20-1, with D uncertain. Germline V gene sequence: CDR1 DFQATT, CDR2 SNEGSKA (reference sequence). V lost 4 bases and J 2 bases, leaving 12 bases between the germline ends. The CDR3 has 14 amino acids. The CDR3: CSAIPGTGNQPQHF. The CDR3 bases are TGCAGTGCTATCCCTGGTACAGGCAATCAGCCCCAGCATTTT.

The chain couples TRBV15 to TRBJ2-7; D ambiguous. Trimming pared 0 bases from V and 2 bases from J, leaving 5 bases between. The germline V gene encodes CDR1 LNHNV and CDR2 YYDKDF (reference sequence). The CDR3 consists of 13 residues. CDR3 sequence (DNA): TGTGCCACCAGCAGAGAAGTAGCCTACGAGCAGTACTTC. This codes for CATSREVAYEQYF.

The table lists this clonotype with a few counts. CDR3 amino acids: CAISRRLAGGEETQYF. DNA of the CDR3: TGTGCCATCAGTCGTAGACTAGCGGGGGGCGAAGAGACCCAGTACTTC. V is TRBV10-3 and J is TRBJ2-5; 13 bases match TRBD2. J gave up 3 bases and V 5 bases, and 6 bases lay outside the gene matches. The CDR3 has 16 residues. The germline V gene has CDR1 ENHRY and CDR2 SYGVKD.

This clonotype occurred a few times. The CDR3, as DNA: TGCAGTGCTACTCTCCGGGACAGGGTTTCGGATACGCAGTATTTT. Protein product: CSATLRDRVSDTQYF. This rearrangement joins TRBV20-1 to TRBJ2-3; TRBD1 aligns across 9 bases. CDR3 length: 15 residues. The trim removed 4 bases at V and 6 bases at J, leaving 11 bases unmatched. CDR1 is DFQATT, CDR2 SNEGSKA, per germline (reference sequence).